These T cell receptor beta chains were read from a single sample in a study of blood T cell repertoires in COVID-19. Libraries were prepared by immunoSEQ multiplex PCR; TCRdb keeps only in-frame clonotypes and omits some of them. The sample holds about 89,000 clones, 78% seen once. Sequencing was performed on peripheral blood. These receptors were taken from a man between 65 and 85 years old with COVID-19, enrolled during active disease. Each CDR3 is given with its conserved first and last residue. The D gene is left open where the match is weak. Clone size, where shown, is once, few, many, or a class for clones that have expanded.

d_call: .; j_call: TRBJ2-5; clone_size: .; v_call: TRBV15; cdr3_aa: CATSRDSVQETQYF; cdr3_nt: TGTGCCACCAGCAGAGACAGCGTCCAAGAGACCCAGTACTTC
d_call: TRBD1; j_call: TRBJ1-2; clone_size: .; v_call: TRBV19; cdr3_aa: CASSIGRDRNINYGYTF; cdr3_nt: TGTGCCAGTAGTATAGGCCGGGACAGGAACATCAACTATGGCTACACCTTC
d_call: TRBD1; j_call: TRBJ1-2; clone_size: few; v_call: TRBV18; cdr3_aa: CASSLSGQEYGYTF; cdr3_nt: TGTGCCAGCTCACTTTCGGGACAGGAGTATGGCTACACCTTC
d_call: .; j_call: TRBJ1-2; clone_size: .; v_call: TRBV6-2/TRBV6-3; cdr3_aa: CASSRNSGSLPYDPYGYTF; cdr3_nt: TGTGCCAGCAGCCGAAATTCGGGGTCTCTTCCCTACGACCCCTATGGCTACACCTTC
d_call: TRBD1; j_call: TRBJ1-6; clone_size: once; v_call: TRBV11-3; cdr3_aa: CASKGQARSPLHF; cdr3_nt: TGTGCCAGCAAAGGACAGGCCCGATCACCCCTCCACTTT
d_call: TRBD2; j_call: TRBJ2-3; clone_size: .; v_call: TRBV30; cdr3_aa: CAWSNGGNTDTQYF; cdr3_nt: TGTGCCTGGAGTAACGGGGGGAACACAGATACGCAGTATTTT
d_call: TRBD1; j_call: TRBJ2-7; clone_size: .; v_call: TRBV9; cdr3_aa: CASSVGGTGTYEQYF; cdr3_nt: TGTGCCAGCAGCGTAGGGGGGACAGGTACCTACGAGCAGTACTTC
d_call: .; j_call: TRBJ1-4; clone_size: .; v_call: TRBV28; cdr3_aa: CASNPFGAANEKLFF; cdr3_nt: TGTGCCAGCAATCCATTTGGGGCAGCTAATGAAAAACTGTTTTTT
d_call: TRBD2; j_call: TRBJ2-2; clone_size: .; v_call: TRBV4-1; cdr3_aa: CASSLGGGRTGELFF; cdr3_nt: TGCGCCAGCAGCCTCGGGGGGGGCCGCACCGGGGAGCTGTTTTTT
d_call: TRBD1; j_call: TRBJ1-1; clone_size: .; v_call: TRBV19; cdr3_aa: CASSIKGGAEAFF; cdr3_nt: TGTGCCAGTAGTATCAAAGGGGGCGCGGAGGCTTTCTTT
d_call: .; j_call: TRBJ1-2; clone_size: many; v_call: TRBV5-1; cdr3_aa: CASSLQVPEQGYGYTF; cdr3_nt: TGCGCCAGCAGCCTTCAGGTCCCCGAGCAGGGCTATGGCTACACCTTC
d_call: .; j_call: TRBJ2-4; clone_size: .; v_call: TRBV7-8; cdr3_aa: CASSLGLVGAAKNIQYF; cdr3_nt: TGTGCCAGCAGCTTAGGCCTGGTGGGGGCAGCCAAAAACATTCAGTACTTC
d_call: .; j_call: TRBJ2-2; clone_size: .; v_call: TRBV7-9; cdr3_aa: CASSPQAGIFTGELFF; cdr3_nt: TGTGCCAGCAGCCCCCAGGCAGGGATATTCACCGGGGAGCTGTTTTTT
d_call: .; j_call: TRBJ1-5; clone_size: .; v_call: TRBV19; cdr3_aa: CASRPELYQPQHF; cdr3_nt: TGTGCCAGTAGGCCTGAGCTGTATCAGCCCCAGCATTTT
d_call: TRBD2; j_call: TRBJ2-1; clone_size: .; v_call: TRBV18; cdr3_aa: CASSPPSSGGRNEQFF; cdr3_nt: TGTGCCAGCTCACCACCGAGTAGCGGGGGGCGCAATGAGCAGTTCTTC
d_call: TRBD1; j_call: TRBJ1-1; clone_size: .; v_call: TRBV5-1; cdr3_aa: CASRTGAMNTEAFF; cdr3_nt: TGCGCCAGCAGGACAGGGGCGATGAACACTGAAGCTTTCTTT
d_call: TRBD1; j_call: TRBJ1-1; clone_size: .; v_call: TRBV7-2; cdr3_aa: CASSFRTGRNTEAFF; cdr3_nt: TGTGCCAGCAGCTTTCGGACAGGGCGGAACACTGAAGCTTTCTTT
d_call: .; j_call: TRBJ1-1; clone_size: .; v_call: TRBV12-3/TRBV12-4; cdr3_aa: CASGAGGNTEAFF; cdr3_nt: TGTGCCAGCGGAGCGGGGGGGAACACTGAAGCTTTCTTT
d_call: .; j_call: TRBJ1-4; clone_size: .; v_call: TRBV7-8; cdr3_aa: CASSLVLGAGEKLFF; cdr3_nt: TGTGCCAGCAGCTTAGTTTTAGGGGCTGGAGAAAAACTGTTTTTT
d_call: .; j_call: TRBJ2-2; clone_size: .; v_call: TRBV3-1/TRBV3-2; cdr3_aa: CASSQAQGTTGELFF; cdr3_nt: TGTGCCAGCAGCCAAGCCCAGGGGACGACCGGGGAGCTGTTTTTT
d_call: .; j_call: TRBJ1-2; clone_size: .; v_call: TRBV9; cdr3_aa: CASSVGGLPYGYTF; cdr3_nt: TGTGCCAGCAGCGTGGGGGGACTGCCGTATGGCTACACCTTC
d_call: TRBD2; j_call: TRBJ2-7; clone_size: few; v_call: TRBV6-2/TRBV6-3; cdr3_aa: CASSEMGTSGSYEQYF; cdr3_nt: TGTGCCAGCAGTGAGATGGGGACTAGCGGAAGCTACGAGCAGTACTTC
d_call: TRBD2; j_call: TRBJ2-7; clone_size: .; v_call: TRBV7-9; cdr3_aa: CASSLVTSGDYEQYF; cdr3_nt: TGTGCCAGCAGCTTAGTGACTAGCGGGGACTACGAGCAGTACTTC
d_call: TRBD2; j_call: TRBJ2-7; clone_size: once; v_call: TRBV28; cdr3_aa: CASSETSGRAMGEQYF; cdr3_nt: TGTGCCAGCAGCGAGACTAGCGGGAGGGCCATGGGGGAGCAGTACTTC
d_call: .; j_call: TRBJ2-7; clone_size: many; v_call: TRBV11-1; cdr3_aa: CASSPTGYEQYF; cdr3_nt: TGTGCCAGCAGCCCGACAGGCTACGAGCAGTACTTC
d_call: .; j_call: TRBJ1-2; clone_size: .; v_call: TRBV28; cdr3_aa: CASSGQQANYGYTF; cdr3_nt: TGTGCCAGCAGTGGACAGCAAGCTAACTATGGCTACACCTTC
d_call: .; j_call: TRBJ1-2; clone_size: medium-sized; v_call: TRBV18; cdr3_aa: CASSPPRGAPNYGYTF; cdr3_nt: TGTGCCAGCTCGCCACCCCGGGGAGCCCCTAACTATGGCTACACCTTC
d_call: TRBD1; j_call: TRBJ1-2; clone_size: .; v_call: TRBV7-2; cdr3_aa: CASSLTGGVLGYTF; cdr3_nt: TGTGCCAGCAGCTTAACAGGGGGCGTTCTTGGCTACACCTTC
d_call: .; j_call: TRBJ1-1; clone_size: few; v_call: TRBV18; cdr3_aa: CASSPTGNTEAFF; cdr3_nt: TGTGCCAGCTCACCTACAGGGAACACTGAAGCTTTCTTT
d_call: TRBD2; j_call: TRBJ2-7; clone_size: .; v_call: TRBV6-5; cdr3_aa: CASREPGGGTYEQYF; cdr3_nt: TGTGCCAGCAGAGAGCCGGGAGGGGGGACCTACGAGCAGTACTTC
d_call: .; j_call: TRBJ1-6; clone_size: .; v_call: TRBV19; cdr3_aa: CASSTGLSPLHF; cdr3_nt: TGTGCCAGTAGTACGGGACTTTCACCCCTCCACTTT
d_call: .; j_call: TRBJ2-7; clone_size: .; v_call: TRBV6-5; cdr3_aa: CASSSGGGPYEQYF; cdr3_nt: TGTGCCAGCAGTTCGGGAGGGGGCCCCTACGAGCAGTACTTC
d_call: .; j_call: TRBJ2-7; clone_size: few; v_call: TRBV7-2; cdr3_aa: CASSSPWVLGYEQYF; cdr3_nt: TGTGCCAGCAGCAGCCCTTGGGTTCTAGGCTACGAGCAGTACTTC
d_call: TRBD1; j_call: TRBJ1-1; clone_size: few; v_call: TRBV2; cdr3_aa: CASSAQGMNTEAFF; cdr3_nt: TGTGCCAGCAGTGCACAGGGGATGAACACTGAAGCTTTCTTT
d_call: TRBD2; j_call: TRBJ2-1; clone_size: .; v_call: TRBV2; cdr3_aa: CASTGGGPSGLYNEQFF; cdr3_nt: TGTGCCAGCACTGGAGGTGGGCCTAGCGGCCTTTACAATGAGCAGTTCTTC
d_call: .; j_call: TRBJ1-5; clone_size: few; v_call: TRBV28; cdr3_aa: CASNPPYQPQHF; cdr3_nt: TGTGCCAGCAATCCCCCGTATCAGCCCCAGCATTTT
d_call: .; j_call: TRBJ2-7; clone_size: .; v_call: TRBV7-9; cdr3_aa: CASSRGSGEQYF; cdr3_nt: TGTGCCAGCAGCAGGGGTTCGGGCGAGCAGTACTTC
d_call: TRBD1; j_call: TRBJ1-2; clone_size: .; v_call: TRBV11-2; cdr3_aa: CASSSGQGHYGYTF; cdr3_nt: TGTGCCAGCAGCTCGGGACAGGGACACTATGGCTACACCTTC
d_call: .; j_call: TRBJ2-7; clone_size: few; v_call: TRBV11-3; cdr3_aa: CASSSTPDNTYEQYF; cdr3_nt: TGTGCCAGCAGCAGTACCCCGGACAACACCTACGAGCAGTACTTC
d_call: .; j_call: TRBJ1-5; clone_size: .; v_call: TRBV7-2; cdr3_aa: CASSLAQSNQPQHF; cdr3_nt: TGTGCCAGCAGCTTAGCACAGTCGAATCAGCCCCAGCATTTT
d_call: TRBD1; j_call: TRBJ1-2; clone_size: few; v_call: TRBV2; cdr3_aa: CASRNQGAYGYTF; cdr3_nt: TGTGCCAGCAGGAACCAGGGGGCCTATGGCTACACCTTC
d_call: TRBD1; j_call: TRBJ1-5; clone_size: .; v_call: TRBV27; cdr3_aa: CASSSTPAGTGNQPQHF; cdr3_nt: TGTGCCAGCAGTTCTACGCCTGCCGGGACAGGGAATCAGCCCCAGCATTTT
d_call: .; j_call: TRBJ2-2; clone_size: .; v_call: TRBV27; cdr3_aa: CASSSQPRTDVNTGELFF; cdr3_nt: TGTGCCAGCAGTTCCCAACCAAGGACAGACGTGAACACCGGGGAGCTGTTTTTT
d_call: .; j_call: TRBJ1-1; clone_size: once; v_call: TRBV7-2; cdr3_aa: CASSLGDRQTEAFF; cdr3_nt: TGTGCCAGCAGCTTAGGCGACCGACAGACTGAAGCTTTCTTT
d_call: .; j_call: TRBJ2-7; clone_size: .; v_call: TRBV11-3; cdr3_aa: CASSARAGDEQYF; cdr3_nt: TGTGCCAGCAGCGCCAGGGCCGGTGACGAGCAGTACTTC
d_call: .; j_call: TRBJ1-2; clone_size: .; v_call: TRBV19; cdr3_aa: CASRRVGFYGYTF; cdr3_nt: TGTGCCAGTCGCAGGGTGGGGTTCTATGGCTACACCTTC
d_call: TRBD2; j_call: TRBJ2-4; clone_size: .; v_call: TRBV30; cdr3_aa: CAWSVGTSGRAKNIQYF; cdr3_nt: TGTGCCTGGAGTGTAGGGACTAGCGGGAGGGCCAAAAACATTCAGTACTTC
d_call: TRBD2; j_call: TRBJ2-1; clone_size: .; v_call: TRBV10-3; cdr3_aa: CAITSAWEGVWNEQFF; cdr3_nt: TGTGCCATCACTTCAGCGTGGGAGGGAGTATGGAATGAGCAGTTCTTC
d_call: .; j_call: TRBJ1-6; clone_size: .; v_call: TRBV13; cdr3_aa: CASRYGAGNSPLHF; cdr3_nt: TGTGCCAGTAGGTATGGGGCTGGGAATTCACCCCTCCACTTT
d_call: TRBD1; j_call: TRBJ2-2; clone_size: .; v_call: TRBV27; cdr3_aa: CASSRGQLRNTGELFF; cdr3_nt: TGTGCCAGCAGTAGGGGACAGCTTCGGAACACCGGGGAGCTGTTTTTT
d_call: TRBD2; j_call: TRBJ2-1; clone_size: .; v_call: TRBV29-1; cdr3_aa: CSVVPSGRALNEQFF; cdr3_nt: TGCAGCGTTGTCCCGAGCGGGAGAGCTCTAAATGAGCAGTTCTTC
d_call: .; j_call: TRBJ2-2; clone_size: .; v_call: TRBV7-2; cdr3_aa: CASSLAETNTGELFF; cdr3_nt: TGTGCCAGCAGCTTAGCGGAGACGAACACCGGGGAGCTGTTTTTT